The entry that follows covers one T cell receptor (beta chain) sequence. TCRdb re-derived calls from the multiplex PCR reads in MiXCR, one entry per CDR3 protein. The table shows some 150,000 distinct CDR3 sequences, with roughly a third occurring only once. Germline CDR1 and CDR2: SNHLY and FYNNEI. The CDR3 loop spans 16 amino acids. V gave up 6 bases and J gave up 2 bases, with 19 bases separating them. This record comes from a study of breast tumors, draining lymph nodes, adjacent tissues. Axillary draining lymph nodes of breast cancer patients supplied the node samples. The sequencing input was axillary lymph node tissue. The sequence was obtained from a female donor with breast cancer. Some clones in this sample may be carry-over from other donors' samples. V is TRBV2 and J is TRBJ1-2, with D perhaps matching TRBD1 (5 bases). CDR3 bases: TGTGCCAGCAGCCCCGGGACTAGCGGGAGGAACTATGGCTACACCTTC. Encoded protein: CASSPGTSGRNYGYTF.